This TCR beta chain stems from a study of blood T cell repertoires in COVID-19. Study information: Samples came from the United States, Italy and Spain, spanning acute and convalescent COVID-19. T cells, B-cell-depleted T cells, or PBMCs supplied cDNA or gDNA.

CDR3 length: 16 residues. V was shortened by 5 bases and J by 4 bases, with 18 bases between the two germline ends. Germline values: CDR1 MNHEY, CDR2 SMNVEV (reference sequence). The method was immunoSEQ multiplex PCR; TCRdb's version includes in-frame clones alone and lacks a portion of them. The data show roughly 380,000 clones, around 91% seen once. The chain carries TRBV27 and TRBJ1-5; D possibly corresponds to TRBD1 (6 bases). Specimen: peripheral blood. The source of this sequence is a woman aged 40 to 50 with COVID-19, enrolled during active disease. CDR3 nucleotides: TGTGCCAGCAGTCTACGCAGAGACAGGCTAAATCAGCCCCAGCATTTT. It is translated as CASSLRRDRLNQPQHF.